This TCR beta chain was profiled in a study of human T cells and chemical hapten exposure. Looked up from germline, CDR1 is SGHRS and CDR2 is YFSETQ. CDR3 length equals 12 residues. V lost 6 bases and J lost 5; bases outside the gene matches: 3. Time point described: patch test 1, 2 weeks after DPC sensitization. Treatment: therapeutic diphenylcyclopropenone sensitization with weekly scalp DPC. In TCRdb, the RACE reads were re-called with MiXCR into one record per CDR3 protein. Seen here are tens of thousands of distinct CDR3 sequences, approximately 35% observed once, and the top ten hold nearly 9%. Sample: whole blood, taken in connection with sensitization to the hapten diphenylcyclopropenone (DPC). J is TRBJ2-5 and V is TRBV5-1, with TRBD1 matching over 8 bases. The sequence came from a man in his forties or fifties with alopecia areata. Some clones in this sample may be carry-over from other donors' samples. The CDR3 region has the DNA TGCGCCAGCACTACAGGGGGGGAGACCCAGTACTTC. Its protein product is CASTTGGETQYF.